A single sample is the source of the 32 T cell receptor beta chains below, sequenced in a study of response to subunit inactivated influenza vaccine. TCRdb independently ran MiXCR on the RT-PCR reads; one entry per CDR3 protein. The sample has hundreds of thousands of distinct CDR3 sequences; more than 10% are singletons. The specimen comprised non-naive T cells sorted from PBMCs, sampled less than 15 days before vaccination. The receptors derive from a man over 45 who received an inactivated influenza vaccine.

In its sample, this clonotype was seen a few times. This rearrangement joins TRBV14 to TRBJ1-2; TRBD1 is a possible D gene (5 bases). The germline gives CDR1 SGHDN, CDR2 FVKESK. Trimming took 1 base from V and 8 from J, leaving 14 bases between them. The CDR3 loop spans 14 amino acids. Here the CDR3 DNA reads TGTGCCAGCAGCCAAGTCGCAGGGAGCAGCGGCTACACCTTC. It encodes CASSQVAGSSGYTF.

This clonotype was counted many times. The chain combines TRBV11-2 with TRBJ1-1; no definite D call. The V gene lost 1 base and the J gene lost 3 bases, with 6 bases spanning the gap. The germline CDR1 and CDR2 sequences are SGHAT and FQNNGV. CDR3 length equals 13 residues. As DNA, the CDR3 is TGTGCCAGCAGCTTAGCTGGGTACACTGAAGCTTTCTTT. This translates into CASSLAGYTEAFF.

This rearrangement joins TRBV6-2 or TRBV6-3 to TRBJ2-2, with TRBD2 as a possible D gene (6 bases). Trimming left V 5 bases short and J 6 bases short, with 22 bases between. Germline V CDR1 and CDR2: MNHEY, SVGEGT. This CDR3 contains 17 residues. CDR3 sequence: CASSHQRVAAIPGELFF. In DNA, the CDR3 is TGTGCCAGCAGTCATCAGCGGGTAGCGGCGATACCCGGGGAGCTGTTTTTT.

At least ten counts were recorded for this clonotype. This chain joins TRBV7-8 and TRBJ1-1; weak D call: TRBD1 (5 bases). Germline V gene data show CDR1 as SGHVS and CDR2 as FQNEAQ. This CDR3 is built from 15 residues. The ends were cut back, 0 bases at V and 0 bases at J, with 8 bases in the middle. The CDR3 here is CASSLAGTVNTEAFF. In DNA form, the CDR3 reads TGTGCCAGCAGCTTAGCTGGGACGGTGAACACTGAAGCTTTCTTT.

The chain combines TRBV7-6 with TRBJ2-1; 8 positions match TRBD1. The CDR3 has 16 residues. Germline V gene sequence: CDR1 SGHVS, CDR2 FNYEAQ. The junction had 11 bases not matched to a gene; V was cut back by 3 bases and J by 7 bases. The CDR3 nucleotides read TGTGCCAGCAGCTTCCCCGGACAGGGTGCGAGTAATGAGCAGTTCTTC. It codes for CASSFPGQGASNEQFF.

V usage is TRBV25-1 and J usage is TRBJ1-3, with a weak D call TRBD1 (6 bases). Germline loops: CDR1 MGHDK, CDR2 SYGVNS. The CDR3 has 14 amino acids. Trimming pared 5 bases from V and 1 base from J, leaving 9 bases between. The CDR3: CASSKGGSGNTIYF. The DNA for the CDR3 is TGTGCCAGCAGTAAGGGGGGATCTGGAAACACCATATATTTT.

The sample holds many counts of this clonotype. The J gene is TRBJ2-3, the V gene TRBV20-1; the match to TRBD2 covers 7 bases. Germline loops: CDR1 DFQATT, CDR2 SNEGSKA (reference sequence). The CDR3 runs 12 residues. CDR3 sequence (DNA): TGCGGGGGGAGCGGGACCACAGATACGCAGTATTTT. Its protein product is CGGSGTTDTQYF.

This clonotype has a count of ten or more. The V and J genes are TRBV24-1 and TRBJ2-5; D is unclear. In germline, CDR1 is KGHDR, CDR2 SFDVKD. CDR3 size: 15 residues. Deletions cut 3 bases from V and 2 bases from J, with 12 bases between. CDR3 bases: TGTGCCACCAGTGATAGTGGACGGCCTCAAGAGACCCAGTACTTC. This encodes CATSDSGRPQETQYF.

This clonotype was counted only a few times. CDR3 sequence reads: CASSGTGFSNQPQHF. In nucleotides, the CDR3 is TGTGCCAGCAGTGGGACGGGATTTAGCAATCAGCCCCAGCATTTT. V gene TRBV6-1 combines with J gene TRBJ1-5; D not certain. V was cut by 4 bases and J by 0 bases, with 10 bases left in between. The CDR3 spans 15 residues. CDR1 is MNHNS and CDR2 is SASEGT in the germline V gene.

The chain links TRBV2 to TRBJ2-3; 9 nucleotides agree with TRBD2. With V trimmed by 7 bases and J by 3 bases, 11 bases remained unmatched. CDR1 and CDR2 (germline): SNHLY, FYNNEI. This CDR3 comprises 16 residues. In DNA form, the CDR3 reads TGTGCCAGCAACAAATGGGGAGCGGGGGGTACAGATACGCAGTATTTT. Protein sequence: CASNKWGAGGTDTQYF.

This clonotype occurred a few times. At one of its ends the junction is not consistent with the germline gene, which may arise from a read error. The chain recombines TRBV7-7 with TRBJ2-7; 11 bases are shared with TRBD1. This CDR3 is 15 amino acids long. Looked up from germline, CDR1 is SSHAT and CDR2 is FNYEAQ (reference sequence). CDR3 sequence reads: CASSQSGTGGREQYF. CDR3 coding DNA: TGTGCTAGCAGCCAGTCGGGGACAGGGGGGCGCGAGCAGTACTTC. Full variable domain (outside the CDR3, taken from reference TRBV7-7 and TRBJ2-7): GAGVSQSPRYKVTKRGQDVTLRCDPISSHATLYWYQQALGQGPEFLTYFNYEAQPDKSGLPSDRFSAERPEGSISTLTIQRTEQRDSAMYRCASSQSGTGGREQYFGPGTRLTVT.

The chain has TRBV3-1 and TRBJ2-2; D possibly corresponds to TRBD1 (6 bases). The CDR3 has 15 residues. CDR1 and CDR2 (germline): LGHDT, YNNKEL (reference sequence). The V gene lost 4 bases and the J gene lost 5 bases, with 14 bases spanning the gap. The CDR3 DNA reads as TGTGCCAGCAGCCTACAGGGAATCCTTACCGGGGAGCTGTTTTTT. Its translation: CASSLQGILTGELFF. Full variable domain (rest looked up from reference TRBV3-1 and TRBJ2-2): DTAVSQTPKYLVTQMGNDKSIKCEQNLGHDTMYWYKQDSKKFLKIMFSYNNKELIINETVPNRFSPKSPDKAHLNLHINSLELGDSAVYFCASSLQGILTGELFFGEGSRLTVL.

The chain carries TRBV3-1 and TRBJ2-5; TRBD2 matches 15 bases. Germline loops: CDR1 LGHDT, CDR2 YNNKEL (reference sequence). This CDR3 contains 18 residues. The V segment lost 4 bases and the J segment 5 bases; nucleotides outside the gene matches: 11. CDR3 amino acids: CASSLRSGLAGGRETQYF. The CDR3 DNA is TGTGCCAGCAGCCTACGATCAGGACTAGCGGGGGGGAGGGAGACCCAGTACTTC.

This sequence joins TRBV24-1 and TRBJ2-2, with D unclear. Germline-derived CDR1 and CDR2 are KGHDR and SFDVKD. Trimming left V 4 bases short and J 6 bases short, with 8 bases between. The CDR3 covers 13 residues. CDR3 in amino acids: CATSDRLSGELFF. CDR3 in DNA: TGTGCCACCAGTGACCGTTTGTCCGGGGAGCTGTTTTTT.

A few counts support this clonotype. The J gene is TRBJ2-7, the V gene TRBV20-1; 9 bases line up with TRBD1. The CDR3 sequence is 13 residues long. The J segment lost 5 bases and the V segment lost 4 bases, leaving 6 bases of the junction unmatched. The V gene's germline CDR1 is DFQATT and CDR2 SNEGSKA (reference sequence). CDR3 amino acids: CSATGQGLHEQYF. The CDR3 nucleotides are TGCAGTGCTACGGGACAGGGTCTCCACGAGCAGTACTTC.

The table lists this clonotype with many counts. The chain employs TRBV6-6 and TRBJ2-7; D is possibly TRBD1 or TRBD2 (6 bases each). Trimming pared 6 bases from V and 6 bases from J, leaving 15 bases between. CDR3 length: 13 residues. In germline, CDR1 is MNHNY, CDR2 SVGAGI (reference sequence). The CDR3 loop reads CASSHREVREQYF. CDR3 coding DNA: TGTGCCAGCAGCCACAGGGAGGTGCGCGAGCAGTACTTC.

This clonotype was seen more than once but under ten times. V gene TRBV29-1 combines with J gene TRBJ1-3; no definite D call. Germline assignment: CDR1 SQVTM and CDR2 ANQGSEA. V shed 0 bases and J shed 2 bases, with 8 bases lying between them. This CDR3 comprises 14 residues. The CDR3 reads CSVEEESAGNTIYF. Here the CDR3 DNA reads TGCAGCGTTGAAGAGGAGAGCGCTGGAAACACCATATATTTT. The full variable domain, with the rest looked up from reference TRBV29-1 and TRBJ1-3, is SAVISQKPSRDICQRGTSLTIQCQVDSQVTMMFWYRQQPGQSLTLIATANQGSEATYESGFVIDKFPISRPNLTFSTLTVSNMSPEDSSIYLCSVEEESAGNTIYFGEGSWLTVV.

This clonotype was seen a few times. This CDR3 reads CASNRQFQETQYF. The CDR3 DNA is TGTGCCAGCAACAGACAGTTCCAAGAGACCCAGTACTTC. This chain links TRBV14 with TRBJ2-5; TRBD1 is a possible D gene (5 bases). Germline V gene lookup returns CDR1 SGHDN and CDR2 FVKESK. The CDR3 length is 13 residues. V gave up 7 bases and J gave up 1 base, with 10 bases separating them.

The genes are TRBV24-1 and TRBJ2-1, with 9 bases aligning to TRBD2. The J segment lost 0 bases and the V segment lost 3 bases, leaving 5 bases of the junction unmatched. This CDR3 is 17 amino acids long. CDR1 and CDR2 from the germline V gene are KGHDR and SFDVKD. CDR3 DNA: TGTGCCACCAGTGATCCCCTAGCGGGGAGCTCCTACAATGAGCAGTTCTTC. Translation gives CATSDPLAGSSYNEQFF.

The chain links TRBV4-2 to TRBJ2-6; perhaps D is TRBD1 or TRBD2 (5 bases each). Germline V gene data show CDR1 as LGHNA and CDR2 as YNFKEQ. The CDR3 is 16 residues long. V was cut by 1 base and J by 4 bases, with 11 bases left in between. In DNA form, the CDR3 reads TGTGCCAGCAGCCAAGTCGCCGGGGACGGGGCCAACGTCCTGACTTTC. It translates to CASSQVAGDGANVLTF.

The chain links TRBV3-1 to TRBJ2-2; D is uncertain. Between the trimmed V and J ends, which lost 0 bases and 7 bases, there was a span of 9 bases. Germline CDR1 and CDR2: LGHDT and YNNKEL (reference sequence). CDR3 length: 14 residues. The CDR3 DNA is TGTGCCAGCAGCCAAGATGTCCGGTTCGGGGAGCTGTTTTTT. Translating it yields CASSQDVRFGELFF. Full variable domain (outside the CDR3, taken from reference TRBV3-1 and TRBJ2-2): DTAVSQTPKYLVTQMGNDKSIKCEQNLGHDTMYWYKQDSKKFLKIMFSYNNKELIINETVPNRFSPKSPDKAHLNLHINSLELGDSAVYFCASSQDVRFGELFFGEGSRLTVL.

This clonotype occurred a few times. The V call is TRBV10-2, the J call TRBJ2-5; D uncertain. V shed 0 bases and J shed 1 base, with 9 bases lying between them. This CDR3 comprises 15 residues. In germline, CDR1 is WSHSY, CDR2 SAAADI. The chain's CDR3 is CASSESRGVQETQYF. The CDR3 DNA is TGCGCCAGCAGTGAGTCACGCGGAGTCCAAGAGACCCAGTACTTC.

V and J are TRBV3-1 and TRBJ2-3; 13 bases agree with TRBD2. The CDR3 sequence is 18 residues long. Germline CDR1 is LGHDT and CDR2 is YNNKEL (reference sequence). V shed 3 bases and J 0 bases; nucleotides not matched to a gene: 6. DNA of the CDR3: TGTGCCAGCAGCCAGAGGACTAGCGGGGGCTCTAGCACAGATACGCAGTATTTT. Its translation is CASSQRTSGGSSTDTQYF.

This clonotype came up many times. The V call is TRBV6-2 or TRBV6-3, the J call TRBJ1-4; no definite D call. Germline-derived CDR1 and CDR2 are MNHEY and SVGEGT. Trimming left V 6 bases short and J 8 bases short, with 7 bases between. This CDR3 comprises 11 residues. CDR3 sequence (DNA): TGTGCCAGCAGGATCGCGGAAAAACTGTTTTTT. Residues: CASRIAEKLFF.

This clonotype was found many times. The chain has TRBV11-1 and TRBJ2-5; TRBD2 agrees at 11 bases. Germline CDR1 and CDR2: SGHAT and FQDESV (reference sequence). V gave up 5 bases and J gave up 5 bases; unmatched junction bases: 16. The CDR3 runs to 18 residues. CDR3 sequence: CASSHKTSGDLRGETQYF. CDR3 bases: TGTGCCAGCAGCCATAAGACTAGCGGGGATCTAAGAGGGGAGACCCAGTACTTC. Full variable domain (rest looked up from reference TRBV11-1 and TRBJ2-5): EAEVAQSPRYKITEKSQAVAFWCDPISGHATLYWYRQILGQGPELLVQFQDESVVDDSQLPKDRFSAERLKGVDSTLKIQPAELGDSAMYLCASSHKTSGDLRGETQYFGPGTRLLVL.

The V and J genes are TRBV5-6 and TRBJ2-5; 11 positions agree with TRBD1. There are 15 residues in the CDR3. The V gene end was trimmed by 3 bases and the J gene end by 5 bases; junction bases not matched to a gene: 6. The germline V gene has CDR1 SGHDT and CDR2 YYEEEE. CDR3 amino acids: CASSSRTGGWETQYF. CDR3 nucleotides: TGTGCCAGCAGCTCCCGGACAGGGGGCTGGGAGACCCAGTACTTC.

This clonotype was detected many times. The J gene is TRBJ2-7, the V gene TRBV15; 7 nucleotides align to TRBD1. V shed 0 bases and J 0 bases; nucleotides not matched to a gene: 8. CDR1 is LNHNV and CDR2 is YYDKDF in the germline V gene (reference sequence). CDR3 length: 17 residues. The CDR3 DNA reads as TGTGCCACCAGCAGAGACAAGGGACAGCCCGACTCCTACGAGCAGTACTTC. The encoded protein is CATSRDKGQPDSYEQYF.

This clonotype was recorded at least ten times. The chain couples TRBV2 to TRBJ2-3, with unresolved D. Deletions cut 2 bases from V and 0 bases from J, with 9 bases between. Germline loops: CDR1 SNHLY, CDR2 FYNNEI. The CDR3 loop spans 15 amino acids. This chain's CDR3 is CASSEWSTSTDTQYF. DNA for the CDR3: TGTGCCAGCAGTGAATGGAGCACCAGCACAGATACGCAGTATTTT.

The chain combines TRBV5-4 with TRBJ1-4, with D uncertain. Germline V CDR1 and CDR2: SGHNT, YYREEE (reference sequence). Trimming took 0 bases from V and 5 from J, leaving 8 bases between them. The CDR3 covers 14 residues. CDR3 nucleotides: TGTGCCAGCAGCTTGGGACGTCTCAATGAAAAACTGTTTTTT. Its protein product is CASSLGRLNEKLFF.

This clonotype was picked up many times. The V and J genes are TRBV6-2 or TRBV6-3 and TRBJ2-5; 11 nucleotides align to TRBD2. The germline gives CDR1 MNHEY, CDR2 SVGEGT. This CDR3 region has 15 residues. V gave up 6 bases and J gave up 5 bases; unmatched junction bases: 8. CDR3 in DNA: TGTGCCAGCAGGCCTACTAGCGGGAGATGGGAGACCCAGTACTTC. This encodes CASRPTSGRWETQYF.

This clonotype came up many times. This sequence joins TRBV3-1 and TRBJ1-6; 8 bases fit TRBD1. The junction had 8 bases not matched to a gene; V was cut back by 1 base and J by 12 bases. The CDR3 loop spans 15 amino acids. Germline loops: CDR1 LGHDT, CDR2 YNNKEL (reference sequence). CDR3 amino acids: CASSQVSRGRGPLHF. The DNA for the CDR3 is TGTGCCAGCAGCCAAGTCTCCAGGGGGCGTGGACCCCTCCACTTT.

In this sample, this clonotype turned up many times. The chain has TRBV5-1 and TRBJ2-3, with D perhaps matching TRBD1 (5 bases). The CDR3 loop spans 14 amino acids. V was trimmed by 2 bases and J by 2 bases, leaving 9 bases between them. CDR1 is SGHRS, CDR2 YFSETQ, per germline. CDR3 sequence reads: CASSFATVTDTQYF. The CDR3 region has the DNA TGCGCCAGCAGCTTCGCGACAGTCACAGATACGCAGTATTTT.